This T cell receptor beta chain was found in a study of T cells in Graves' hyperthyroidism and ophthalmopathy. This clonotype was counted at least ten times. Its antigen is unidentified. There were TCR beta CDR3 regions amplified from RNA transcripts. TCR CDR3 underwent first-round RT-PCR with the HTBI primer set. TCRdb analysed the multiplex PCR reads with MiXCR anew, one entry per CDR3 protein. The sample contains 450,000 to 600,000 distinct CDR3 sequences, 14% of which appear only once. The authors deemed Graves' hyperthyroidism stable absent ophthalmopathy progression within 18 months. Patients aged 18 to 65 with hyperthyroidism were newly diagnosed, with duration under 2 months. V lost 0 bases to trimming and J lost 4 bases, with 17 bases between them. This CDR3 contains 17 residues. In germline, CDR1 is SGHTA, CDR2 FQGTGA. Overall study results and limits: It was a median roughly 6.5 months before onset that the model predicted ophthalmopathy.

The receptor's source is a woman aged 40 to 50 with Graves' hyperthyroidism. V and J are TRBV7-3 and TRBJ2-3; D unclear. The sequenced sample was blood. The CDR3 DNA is TGTGCCAGCAGCTTAACCTCCTTAGGGTCTCGCCCAGATACGCAGTATTTT. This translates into CASSLTSLGSRPDTQYF.